This T cell receptor (beta chain) is from a study of shared clonotypes between healthy human individuals. Per the germline V gene, CDR1 is MNHEY and CDR2 is SMNVEV (reference sequence). V gave up 3 bases and J gave up 5 bases; unmatched junction bases: 5. CDR3 size: 14 residues. The authors' processing: ImmunoSEQ junction-only sequences lacked quality scores, so their filtering differed. TCRdb's table, derived via immunoSEQ multiplex PCR, lists solely in-frame clones and lacks some. That table supplies the V and J calls and clone size; D and trimming were determined from the DNA. Found here are hundreds of thousands of clones, 97% of them singletons; the top ten hold 0.055% to 0.07%.

The clonotype originates from a woman in her 30s in good health. The chain combines TRBV27 with TRBJ1-1, with 8 positions matching TRBD1. Sequencing input: naive CD4+ T cells sorted from blood. Subset meaning: CD45RA+ positively selected. The CDR3 sequence: CASSFGQGGTEAFF. The DNA of the CDR3 is TGTGCCAGCAGTTTCGGACAGGGCGGAACTGAAGCTTTCTTT.